Shown below are 25 T cell receptor beta chains from a single sample sequenced in a study of blood T cell repertoires in COVID-19. Produced via immunoSEQ multiplex PCR; TCRdb's table is partial and in-frame only. The sample contains about 38,000 clones, under 90% of which appear only once. The sequenced sample was peripheral blood. Every receptor here comes from a man aged 60 to 75 with COVID-19, enrolled during active disease.

The V gene is TRBV7-9, the J gene TRBJ1-2; the match to TRBD1 covers 7 bases. After removal of 4 bases from V and 1 base from J, the junction contained 6 bases not matched to a gene. CDR1 SEHNR and CDR2 FQNEAQ come from the germline V gene (reference sequence). This CDR3 comprises 15 residues. The CDR3 region is CASSSDRVYNYGYTF. The CDR3 DNA reads TGTGCCAGCAGCTCAGACAGGGTGTATAACTATGGCTACACCTTC.

The J gene is TRBJ1-2, the V gene TRBV28; unclear D gene. V gave up 2 bases and J gave up 6 bases, with 4 bases separating them. Germline V gene data show CDR1 as MDHEN and CDR2 as SYDVKM. CDR3 length: 11 amino acids. CDR3 loop: CASSLEDGYTF. DNA for the CDR3: TGTGCCAGCAGTTTAGAGGATGGCTACACCTTC.

J is TRBJ2-7 and V is TRBV4-2; 9 bases map to TRBD1. Losses at the gene ends were 3 bases for V and 6 bases for J; bases not matched to a gene: 9. CDR3 size: 15 residues. CDR1 and CDR2 (germline): LGHNA, YNFKEQ. The CDR3 bases are TGTGCCAGCAGCCAGGACAGGGGATGGGGTGCCGAGCAGTACTTC. It encodes CASSQDRGWGAEQYF.

This chain connects TRBV11-2 to TRBJ2-3, with 7 bases that match TRBD1. This CDR3 comprises 14 residues. CDR1 and CDR2 from the germline V gene are SGHAT and FQNNGV. The trim removed 5 bases at V and 10 bases at J, leaving 12 bases unmatched. The CDR3 nucleotides are TGTGCCAGCAGCCAGGACCTAATAGGACAGGCGCAGTATTTT. This sequence encodes CASSQDLIGQAQYF.

The rearrangement uses TRBV28 and TRBJ2-5; D perhaps matches TRBD2 (6 bases). The germline V gene encodes CDR1 MDHEN and CDR2 SYDVKM. V lost 5 bases, J lost 4 bases, and 11 bases lay in between. The CDR3 runs 13 residues. The CDR3 nucleotides read TGTGCCAGCAGTCGGACTATAGTAGAGACCCAGTACTTC. It is translated as CASSRTIVETQYF. Supplemented by reference TRBV28 and TRBJ2-5, the full variable domain reads DVKVTQSSRYLVKRTGEKVFLECVQDMDHENMFWYRQDPGLGLRLIYFSYDVKMKEKGDIPEGYSVSREKKERFSLILESASTNQTSMYLCASSRTIVETQYFGPGTRLLVL.

CDR3: CASSLEASGELFF. In nucleotides, the CDR3 is TGTGCCAGCAGCTTGGAAGCGAGCGGGGAGCTGTTTTTT. The chain has TRBV5-6 and TRBJ2-2; D is ambiguous. V lost 0 bases and J 7 bases, leaving 7 bases between the germline ends. This CDR3 has 13 residues. From germline, CDR1 is SGHDT and CDR2 YYEEEE.

The chain joins TRBV29-1 to TRBJ2-7; D is unclear. Deletions cut 1 base from V and 4 bases from J, with 8 bases between. Germline V gene lookup returns CDR1 SQVTM and CDR2 ANQGSEA. This CDR3 is 12 amino acids long. For the CDR3, the DNA is TGCAGCGTTGAAGCATCCGGGTACGAGCAGTACTTC. Translated: CSVEASGYEQYF.

The rearrangement uses TRBV20-1 and TRBJ2-7; D might be TRBD1 (6 bases). The length of the CDR3 is 14 residues. From germline, CDR1 is DFQATT and CDR2 SNEGSKA (reference sequence). V was clipped by 3 bases and J by 0 bases, with 12 bases between them. The CDR3 region is CSASTGPSSYEQYF. The CDR3 DNA follows: TGCAGTGCTAGTACAGGGCCTAGCTCCTACGAGCAGTACTTC.

V and J are TRBV10-3 and TRBJ1-3, with D maybe TRBD1 (5 bases). From germline, CDR1 is ENHRY and CDR2 SYGVKD. Trimming stripped 3 bases from V and 0 bases from J, with 12 bases between. The CDR3 loop spans 16 amino acids. The CDR3 loop reads CAISDQRQTSGNTIYF. The CDR3 DNA follows: TGTGCCATCAGTGACCAAAGACAGACCTCTGGAAACACCATATATTTT.

The gene calls are TRBV19 and TRBJ2-2, with 8 bases aligning to TRBD1. After removal of 4 bases from V and 1 base from J, the junction contained 2 bases not matched to a gene. CDR3 size: 15 residues. Germline values: CDR1 LNHDA, CDR2 SQIVND (reference sequence). Here the CDR3 DNA reads TGTGCCAGTAGTAGGACAGGGAGGAACACCGGGGAGCTGTTTTTT. Translated: CASSRTGRNTGELFF. Full variable domain (rest looked up from reference TRBV19 and TRBJ2-2): DGGITQSPKYLFRKEGQNVTLSCEQNLNHDAMYWYRQDPGQGLRLIYYSQIVNDFQKGDIAEGYSVSREKKESFPLTVTSAQKNPTAFYLCASSRTGRNTGELFFGEGSRLTVL.

The V call is TRBV6-5, the J call TRBJ1-1; 7 nucleotides match TRBD1. This CDR3 has 14 amino acids. Trimming cost V 6 bases and J 10 bases; bases outside gene matches: 14. The germline gives CDR1 MNHEY, CDR2 SVGAGI. CDR3 bases: TGTGCCAGCAGCTTACAGGGGACCACGATGGGAGCTTTCTTT. Encoded protein: CASSLQGTTMGAFF.

This clone turned up a few times. V usage is TRBV7-2 and J usage is TRBJ2-5; D perhaps matches TRBD2 (5 bases). Germline V gives CDR1 SGHTA, CDR2 FQGNSA. CDR3 length: 15 residues. The ends were cut back, 1 base at V and 0 bases at J, with 9 bases in the middle. The CDR3 region is CASSLEAGHQETQYF. CDR3 DNA sequence: TGTGCCAGCAGCTTAGAGGCGGGTCACCAAGAGACCCAGTACTTC. Full variable domain (remainder filled in from reference TRBV7-2 and TRBJ2-5): GAGVSQSPSNKVTEKGKDVELRCDPISGHTALYWYRQSLGQGLEFLIYFQGNSAPDKSGLPSDRFSAERTGGSVSTLTIQRTQQEDSAVYLCASSLEAGHQETQYFGPGTRLLVL.

The chain combines TRBV6-5 with TRBJ2-4; 7 bases line up with TRBD1. This CDR3 has 14 residues. V lost 5 bases and J lost 5; bases outside the gene matches: 6. Germline CDR1 is MNHEY and CDR2 is SVGAGI. CDR3 nucleotide sequence: TGTGCCAGCAGTCGGACAGGCCGCGAAAACATTCAGTACTTC. Translating gives CASSRTGRENIQYF.

The chain has TRBV14 and TRBJ1-2; D is uncertain. Trimming took off 4 bases at V and 8 bases at J, with 14 bases between the two ends. Germline V lookup: CDR1 SGHDN, CDR2 FVKESK. The CDR3 covers 13 residues. The CDR3 bases are TGTGCCAGCAGCCGTGACATAAGCTACGGCTACACCTTC. The encoded protein is CASSRDISYGYTF.

This chain uses TRBV10-2 with TRBJ1-3; weak D call: TRBD1 (5 bases). Germline V gene sequence: CDR1 WSHSY, CDR2 SAAADI. The V gene lost 0 bases and the J gene lost 4 bases, with 10 bases spanning the gap. The CDR3 covers 15 residues. CDR3 in DNA: TGCGCCAGCAGTGAGTCTTACAGGACGGGAAACACCATATATTTT. It yields the protein CASSESYRTGNTIYF.

This clone was counted a few times. V is TRBV7-8 and J is TRBJ1-1, with unresolved D. Trimming cost V 5 bases and J 1 base, with 20 bases left between them. Germline CDR1 reads SGHVS; CDR2 reads FQNEAQ. The CDR3 runs to 17 residues. CDR3 DNA sequence: TGTGCCAGCAGCCGCCATAGGTGGGCCAGTACGAACACTGAAGCTTTCTTT. Translation: CASSRHRWASTNTEAFF.

The chain joins TRBV10-2 to TRBJ1-6; D gene ambiguous. Germline loops: CDR1 WSHSY, CDR2 SAAADI. The CDR3 runs 14 residues. Trimming took 0 bases from V and 8 from J, leaving 8 bases between them. CDR3 in DNA: TGCGCCAGCAGTGAGTCGGGCGCCTATTCACCCCTCCACTTT. Translation: CASSESGAYSPLHF.

This clone has a handful of counts. The chain uses TRBV29-1 and TRBJ1-2; D is ambiguous. Germline V gene lookup returns CDR1 SQVTM and CDR2 ANQGSEA. Deletions cut 7 bases from V and 2 bases from J, with 11 bases between. This CDR3 is built from 12 residues. The chain's CDR3 is CSAVTPNYGYTF. The CDR3 DNA reads TGCAGCGCCGTGACACCGAACTATGGCTACACCTTC.

In its sample, this clone was seen once. This chain connects TRBV18 to TRBJ2-7; a weak D match, TRBD1 (5 bases). V was clipped by 6 bases and J by 0 bases, with 12 bases between them. The length of the CDR3 is 14 residues. Germline loops: CDR1 KGHSH, CDR2 LQKENI. The CDR3 sequence is CASSRGRSSYEQYF. The CDR3, as DNA: TGTGCCAGCTCTAGGGGCCGAAGCTCCTACGAGCAGTACTTC.

The V call is TRBV6-2 or TRBV6-3, the J call TRBJ1-2; 8 bases are shared with TRBD1. The germline CDR1 and CDR2 sequences are MNHEY and SVGEGT. J gave up 6 bases and V 5 bases, and 5 bases lay outside the gene matches. This CDR3 spans 13 amino acids. In DNA, the CDR3 is TGTGCCAGCAGTCCGACAGGGGTGGATGGCTACACCTTC. It specifies CASSPTGVDGYTF.

The J gene is TRBJ1-2, the V gene TRBV5-6; perhaps TRBD1 as D (5 bases). This CDR3 region has 14 residues. The germline V gene has CDR1 SGHDT and CDR2 YYEEEE. V was clipped by 6 bases and J by 3 bases, with 15 bases between them. The CDR3 here is CASNLDSRDYGYTF. The CDR3 nucleotides read TGTGCCAGCAACCTCGACAGCCGGGACTATGGCTACACCTTC. The full variable domain, with the rest looked up from reference TRBV5-6 and TRBJ1-2, is DAGVTQSPTHLIKTRGQQVTLRCSPKSGHDTVSWYQQALGQGPQFIFQYYEEEERQRGNFPDRFSGHQFPNYSSELNVNALLLGDSALYLCASNLDSRDYGYTFGSGTRLTVV.

The gene calls are TRBV18 and TRBJ2-5; no clear D gene. Trimming took 2 bases from V and 5 from J, leaving 9 bases between them. The V gene's germline CDR1 is KGHSH and CDR2 LQKENI. CDR3 length equals 13 residues. CDR3 coding DNA: TGTGCCAGCTCACCAGGCTCCTCTGAGACCCAGTACTTC. Amino acids: CASSPGSSETQYF.

V usage is TRBV11-2 and J usage is TRBJ1-1; D is possibly TRBD1 (6 bases). This CDR3 comprises 16 residues. Trimming cost V 1 base and J 0 bases, with 12 bases left between them. CDR1 SGHAT and CDR2 FQNNGV come from the germline V gene. The CDR3 spells CASSLVMGQVNTEAFF. The CDR3 bases are TGTGCCAGCAGCTTAGTTATGGGACAAGTGAACACTGAAGCTTTCTTT.

The chain couples TRBV12-5 to TRBJ2-3, with a possible D match to TRBD2 (6 bases). The germline CDR1 and CDR2 sequences are LGHNT and FRNRAP. CDR3 length: 12 residues. The ends were cut back, 3 bases at V and 5 bases at J, with 6 bases in the middle. The CDR3 loop reads CASGFGGDTQYF. CDR3 nucleotide sequence: TGTGCTAGTGGTTTCGGGGGAGATACGCAGTATTTT.

This clone was detected only once. The chain is built from TRBV10-3 and TRBJ1-3; 8 bases match TRBD1. Germline loops: CDR1 ENHRY, CDR2 SYGVKD. The CDR3 runs to 15 residues. Trimming cost V 6 bases and J 4 bases; bases outside gene matches: 8. CDR3 sequence (DNA): TGTGCCATCAGACCGGACAGGGTCGCAGGAAACACCATATATTTT. It yields the protein CAIRPDRVAGNTIYF.